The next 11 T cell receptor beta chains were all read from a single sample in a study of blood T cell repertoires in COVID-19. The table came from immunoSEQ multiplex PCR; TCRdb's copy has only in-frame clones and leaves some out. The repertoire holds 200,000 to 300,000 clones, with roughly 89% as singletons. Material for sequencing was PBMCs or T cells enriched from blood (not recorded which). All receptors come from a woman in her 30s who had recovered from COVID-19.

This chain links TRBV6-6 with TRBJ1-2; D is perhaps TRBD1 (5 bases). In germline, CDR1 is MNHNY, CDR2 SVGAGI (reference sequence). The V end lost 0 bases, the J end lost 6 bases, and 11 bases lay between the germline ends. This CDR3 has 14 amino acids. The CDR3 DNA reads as TGTGCCAGCAGTTACTCATCAGGGATCGATGGCTACACCTTC. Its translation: CASSYSSGIDGYTF.

This CDR3 reads CASSQGQVGVSEQYF. CDR3 in DNA: TGTGCCAGCAGCCAAGGTCAAGTGGGAGTCTCCGAGCAGTACTTC. J is TRBJ2-7 and V is TRBV3-1 (or the pseudogene TRBV3-2); D perhaps matches TRBD2 (5 bases). The CDR3 totals 15 residues. Trimming stripped 1 base from V and 6 bases from J, with 16 bases between. Germline CDR1 LGHDT, CDR2 YNNKEL (reference sequence).

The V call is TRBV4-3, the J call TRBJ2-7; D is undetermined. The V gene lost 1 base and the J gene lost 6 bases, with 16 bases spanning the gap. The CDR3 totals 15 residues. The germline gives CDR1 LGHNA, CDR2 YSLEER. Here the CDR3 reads CASSQARDPSLEQYF. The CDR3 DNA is TGCGCCAGCAGCCAAGCCCGAGATCCTTCCCTCGAGCAGTACTTC.

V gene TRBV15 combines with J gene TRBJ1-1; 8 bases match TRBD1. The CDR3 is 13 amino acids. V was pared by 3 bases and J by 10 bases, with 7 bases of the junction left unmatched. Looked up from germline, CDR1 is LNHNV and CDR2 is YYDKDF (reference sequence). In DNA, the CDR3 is TGTGCCACCAGCAGGGCGAGGACAGGGATAGCTTTCTTT. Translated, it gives CATSRARTGIAFF.

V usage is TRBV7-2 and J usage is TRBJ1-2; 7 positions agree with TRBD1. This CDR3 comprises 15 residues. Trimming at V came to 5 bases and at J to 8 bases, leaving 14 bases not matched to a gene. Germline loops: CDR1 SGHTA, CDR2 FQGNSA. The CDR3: CASSAGQPIRRGYTF. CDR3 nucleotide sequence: TGTGCCAGCAGCGCGGGACAGCCCATACGACGAGGCTACACCTTC.

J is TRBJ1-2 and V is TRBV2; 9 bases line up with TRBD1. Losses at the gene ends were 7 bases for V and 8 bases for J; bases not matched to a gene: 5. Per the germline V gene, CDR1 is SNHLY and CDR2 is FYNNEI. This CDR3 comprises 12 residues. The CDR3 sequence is CASNGDRAGYTF. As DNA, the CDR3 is TGTGCCAGCAACGGGGACAGGGCAGGCTACACCTTC.

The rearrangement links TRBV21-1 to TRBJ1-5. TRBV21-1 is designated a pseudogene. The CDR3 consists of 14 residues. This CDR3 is CASSPGSRNQPQHF. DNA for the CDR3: TGTGCCAGCAGCCCCGGGTCCCGCAATCAGCCCCAGCATTTT.

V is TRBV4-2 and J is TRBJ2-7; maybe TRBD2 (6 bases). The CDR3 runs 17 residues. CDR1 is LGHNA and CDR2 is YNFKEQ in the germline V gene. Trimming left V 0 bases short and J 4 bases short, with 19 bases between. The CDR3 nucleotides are TGTGCCAGCAGCCAAGACGCAAAAAAGGCGGGACGGTACGAGCAGTACTTC. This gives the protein CASSQDAKKAGRYEQYF.

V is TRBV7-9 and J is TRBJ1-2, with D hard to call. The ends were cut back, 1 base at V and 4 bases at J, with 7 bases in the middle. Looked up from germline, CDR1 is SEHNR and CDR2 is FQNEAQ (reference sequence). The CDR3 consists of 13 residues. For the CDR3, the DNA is TGTGCCAGCAGCTTAGAGACACCCTATGGCTACACCTTC. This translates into CASSLETPYGYTF.

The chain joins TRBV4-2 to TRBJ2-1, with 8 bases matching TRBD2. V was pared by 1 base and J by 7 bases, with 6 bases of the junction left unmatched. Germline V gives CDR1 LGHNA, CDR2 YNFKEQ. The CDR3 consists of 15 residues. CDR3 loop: CASSQGTTSGNEQFF. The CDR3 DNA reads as TGTGCCAGCAGCCAAGGAACAACTAGCGGTAATGAGCAGTTCTTC.

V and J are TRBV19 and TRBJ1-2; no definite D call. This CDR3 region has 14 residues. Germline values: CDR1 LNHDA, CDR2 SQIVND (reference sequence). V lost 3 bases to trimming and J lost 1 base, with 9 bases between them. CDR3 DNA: TGTGCCAGTAGTATCCTAGATCTTAACTATGGCTACACCTTC. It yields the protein CASSILDLNYGYTF. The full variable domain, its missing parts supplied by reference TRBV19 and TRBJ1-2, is DGGITQSPKYLFRKEGQNVTLSCEQNLNHDAMYWYRQDPGQGLRLIYYSQIVNDFQKGDIAEGYSVSREKKESFPLTVTSAQKNPTAFYLCASSILDLNYGYTFGSGTRLTVV.